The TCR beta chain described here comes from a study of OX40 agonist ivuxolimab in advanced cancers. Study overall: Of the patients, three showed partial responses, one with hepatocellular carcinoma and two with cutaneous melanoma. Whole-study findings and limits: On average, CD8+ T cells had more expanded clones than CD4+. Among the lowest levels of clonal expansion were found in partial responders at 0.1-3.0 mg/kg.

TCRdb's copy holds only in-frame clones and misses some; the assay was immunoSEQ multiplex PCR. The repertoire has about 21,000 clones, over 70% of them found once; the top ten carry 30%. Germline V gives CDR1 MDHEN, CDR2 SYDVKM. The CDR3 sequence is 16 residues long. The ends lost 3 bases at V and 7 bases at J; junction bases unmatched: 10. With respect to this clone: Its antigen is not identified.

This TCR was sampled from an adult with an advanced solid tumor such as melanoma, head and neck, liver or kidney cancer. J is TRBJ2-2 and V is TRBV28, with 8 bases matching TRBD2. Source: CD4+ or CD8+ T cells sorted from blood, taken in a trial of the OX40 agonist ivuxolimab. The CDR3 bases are TGTGCCAGCAGTTTTGTGCGGGAGGCGGACGGCGGGGAGCTGTTTTTT. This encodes CASSFVREADGGELFF.